This entry concerns a single T cell receptor beta chain. An end of the junction does not agree with germline; a read error may underlie this. Clones were read by immunoSEQ multiplex PCR, and TCRdb kept only the in-frame ones, dropping some. The sample includes tens of thousands of clones, around 78% of them seen just once. This entry is derived from a study of radiation and T cells in renal cell carcinoma. CDR3 size: 16 residues. Per germline, CDR1 SEHNR and CDR2 FQNEAQ (reference sequence). Time point of the sample: baseline pretreatment blood. Sample treatment: 15 Gy SBRT to primary tumor, nephrectomy 4 weeks later. Radiation-treated patients gave blood at baseline, week 2 and week 4.

The receptor was isolated from a man aged 60 to 69 with renal cell carcinoma. This material consisted of blood, taken from a patient whose treatment included radiotherapy and nephrectomy. The rearrangement uses TRBV7-9 and TRBJ2-3; weak D call: TRBD2 (6 bases). CDR3 region: CASSIAAGTSTDTQYF. CDR3 nucleotides: TGTGCCAGCAGCATAGCGGCGGGTACTAGCACAGATACGCAGTATTTT.